This is a list of T cell receptor beta chains from one sample in a study of blood T cell repertoires in COVID-19. The assay was immunoSEQ multiplex PCR, and TCRdb's table has in-frame clones only and misses some. The sample holds under 200,000 clones; 85% to 90% are singletons and the top ten take 0.99%. Sequencing input: peripheral blood. These receptors came from a man aged 18 to 29 with acute or convalescent COVID-19. Both conserved end residues are part of each CDR3. Fields, in order: clone size, V gene, D gene, J gene, CDR3 DNA, CDR3 protein. A D gene is named only where the DNA matches it firmly. Only some rows state a clone size, as once, few, many or a class for expanded clones.

>-|TRBV6-5|-|TRBJ2-7
TGTGCCAGCAGCCTTGACTACTCCTACGAGCAGTACTTC
CASSLDYSYEQYF
>-|TRBV7-9|TRBD1|TRBJ2-1
TGTGCCAGCAGGCCCGGGACAGGGCGTTACAATGAGCAGTTCTTC
CASRPGTGRYNEQFF
>-|TRBV18|-|TRBJ2-2
TGTGCCAGCTCACCTCAAACTAGCTTGGGGACCGGGGAGCTGTTTTTT
CASSPQTSLGTGELFF
>-|TRBV6-5|TRBD1|TRBJ1-4
TGTGCCAGCAGGGACAACGACAGGGGAGGACTGTTTTTT
CASRDNDRGGLFF
>-|TRBV7-9|TRBD1|TRBJ1-6
TGTGCCAGCAGCCCGAGCGGGTTTGGGGACAGGGGTCCCCTCCACTTT
CASSPSGFGDRGPLHF
>once|TRBV19|TRBD2|TRBJ2-1
TGTGCCAGTACACGCACCGGCCCCAACTCGGGGGGGCTTGGGGAGCAGTTCTTC
CASTRTGPNSGGLGEQFF
>-|TRBV5-5|-|TRBJ1-5
TGTGCCAGCAGCCAGCCGGGGGGTGGCAATCAGCCCCAGCATTTT
CASSQPGGGNQPQHF
>-|TRBV6-1|-|TRBJ2-7
TGTGCCAGCAGTGAGTGGTGGGGGGTTACGAAGGAGCAGTACTTC
CASSEWWGVTKEQYF
>-|TRBV3-1/TRBV3-2|-|TRBJ2-5
TGTGCCAGCAGCCAAGATCGAGTGACCCAGTACTTC
CASSQDRVTQYF
>-|TRBV2|-|TRBJ2-2
TGTGCCAGCAGTGAAGTAGTCCCGGTAACGAACACCGGGGAGCTGTTTTTT
CASSEVVPVTNTGELFF
>few|TRBV7-2|TRBD1|TRBJ1-1
TGTGCCAGCAGTCTTAGGGACAGGGGATCTGAAGCTTTCTTT
CASSLRDRGSEAFF
>-|TRBV12-5|TRBD1|TRBJ1-1
TGTGCTAGTGGTCCGAGGAAACAGGGGGGGGACATGAACACTGAAGCTTTCTTT
CASGPRKQGGDMNTEAFF
>-|TRBV7-5|-|TRBJ1-4
TGTGCCAGAAGCCCGACAGTAAACAGGGCTAATGAAAAACTGTTTTTT
CARSPTVNRANEKLFF
>-|TRBV25-1|-|TRBJ1-3
TGTGCCAGCAGTGAACTAACGAGTGGAAACACCATATATTTT
CASSELTSGNTIYF
>-|TRBV18|-|TRBJ1-3
TGTGCCAGCTCACCACAGGCAGGCCCCGGGATTGGAAACACCATATATTTT
CASSPQAGPGIGNTIYF
>once|TRBV27|-|TRBJ2-7
TGTGCCAGCAGTTTTCTACAGGGCCACGAGCAGTACTTC
CASSFLQGHEQYF
>once|TRBV30|-|TRBJ2-3
TGTGCCTGGAGTGTACTAGGCAGATTAGATACGCAGTATTTT
CAWSVLGRLDTQYF
>-|TRBV6-4|-|TRBJ2-5
TGTGCCAGCAGTGAGAGCGAGCGGGAGACCCAGTACTTC
CASSESERETQYF
>-|TRBV5-1|-|TRBJ1-2
TGCGCCAGCAGCTTGGCATGGGGCTTGAACTATGGCTACACCTTC
CASSLAWGLNYGYTF
>-|TRBV7-3|TRBD2|TRBJ2-3
TGTGCCAGCAGCTCGGGACTAGCGGGGGGGCCGGTGACAGATACGCAGTATTTT
CASSSGLAGGPVTDTQYF
>-|TRBV28|TRBD1|TRBJ1-5
TGTGCCAGCAGCCTAAATACCGGGACAGTGGATTTT
CASSLNTGTVDF
>-|TRBV7-2|TRBD2|TRBJ2-3
TGTGCCAGCAGCTTAGGATACGGGGGGGACACAGATACGCAGTATTTT
CASSLGYGGDTDTQYF
>-|TRBV6-5|-|TRBJ2-1
TGTGCCAGCAGCCCCCGACAGAGCACCTACAATGAGCAGTTCTTC
CASSPRQSTYNEQFF
>-|TRBV25-1|TRBD2|TRBJ2-5
TGTGCCAGCAGTGAGGGGGGGGTCGGCAGCCAAGAGACCCAGTACTTC
CASSEGGVGSQETQYF
>-|TRBV10-2|-|TRBJ1-5
TGCGCCAGCAGTGACGGGGGGAATCAGCCCCAGCATTTT
CASSDGGNQPQHF
>-|TRBV18|-|TRBJ2-2
TGTGCCAGCTCAGCCGGACAGAACACCGGGGAGCTGTTTTTT
CASSAGQNTGELFF
>-|TRBV10-3|-|TRBJ2-3
TGTGCCATCAGTGAGTCGGGACAAGGCACAGATACGCAGTATTTT
CAISESGQGTDTQYF
>-|TRBV19|TRBD1|TRBJ1-5
TGTGCCAGTAGCCGGGACAGGGCACGCAATCAGCCCCAGCATTTT
CASSRDRARNQPQHF
>-|TRBV6-5|-|TRBJ2-3
TGTGCCAGCAGTTACTCGAGCCAGGGTACCTCAGATACGCAGTATTTT
CASSYSSQGTSDTQYF
>-|TRBV29-1|-|TRBJ1-2
TGCAGCGACGGAGGCCCAGTCAACTATGGCTACACCTTC
CSDGGPVNYGYTF
>-|TRBV20-1|-|TRBJ1-1
TGCAGTGCTAGTCCGCAGGGAAGGACTGAAGCTTTCTTT
CSASPQGRTEAFF
>-|TRBV4-1|TRBD1|TRBJ1-5
TGCGCCAGCAGCCAAGAGACAGGGGTTAGCAATCAGCCCCAGCATTTT
CASSQETGVSNQPQHF
>-|TRBV27|TRBD1|TRBJ1-2
TGTGCCAGCAGGGGACAGGGGGCAGGCGGCTACACCTTC
CASRGQGAGGYTF
>-|TRBV27|TRBD2|TRBJ2-1
TGTGCCAGCAGTGAAGGGACTAGCCTATACAATGAGCAGTTCTTC
CASSEGTSLYNEQFF
>-|TRBV7-9|TRBD1|TRBJ2-1
TGTGCCAGCAGCTCGACCGGGACAGGGGTCAATGAGCAGTTCTTC
CASSSTGTGVNEQFF
>-|TRBV28|-|TRBJ1-3
TGTGCCAGCAGCAGGGGAGCTGGAAACACCATATATTTT
CASSRGAGNTIYF
>-|TRBV30|-|TRBJ2-3
TGTGCCTGGAGTAGGGCGGGGGCCACAGATACGCAGTATTTT
CAWSRAGATDTQYF
>-|TRBV30|TRBD1|TRBJ1-3
TGTGCCTGGAGTGGGGGACAGAAAACTAATTTT
CAWSGGQKTNF
>few|TRBV28|TRBD1|TRBJ1-2
TGTGCCAGCAGCAGTAGGACAGGGGATGGCTACACCTTC
CASSSRTGDGYTF
>-|TRBV3-1/TRBV3-2|-|TRBJ1-1
TGTGCCAGCAGCCAAGAGGAGTCGAACACTGAAGCTTTCTTT
CASSQEESNTEAFF
>-|TRBV7-9|TRBD1|TRBJ2-7
TGTGCCAGCAGCTTATTGGGGACAGGGGGCGCGTACGAGCAGTACTTC
CASSLLGTGGAYEQYF
>once|TRBV21-1|-|TRBJ2-2
TGTGCCAGCAGCAAAGCGCGGGGGACTTGGGGCGAGAACACCGGGGAGCTGTTTTTT
CASSKARGTWGENTGELFF
>-|TRBV12-3/TRBV12-4|TRBD1|TRBJ1-1
TGTGCCAGCAGTTTTTCAGGGGGCTCTGAAGCTTTCTTT
CASSFSGGSEAFF
>many|TRBV10-2|-|TRBJ1-2
TGCGCCAGCAGTGAGTTGCAGGGCGGCTACACCTTC
CASSELQGGYTF
>-|TRBV10-1|-|TRBJ1-1
TGCGCCAGCGGGCCGGGGGTGAACACTGAAGCTTTCTTT
CASGPGVNTEAFF
>-|TRBV18|TRBD2|TRBJ2-2
TGTGCCAGCTCACCACCGACCAGCGGGGGAGCGAACACCGGGGAGCTGTTTTTT
CASSPPTSGGANTGELFF